Below are 14 T cell receptor beta chains sequenced from a single sample in a study of blood T cell repertoires in COVID-19. The method was immunoSEQ multiplex PCR; TCRdb's version includes in-frame clones alone and lacks a portion of them. This sample carries approximately 200,000 clones, 70% to 90% of them seen once, and the ten largest clones take about 3.3%. The sequenced sample consisted of peripheral blood. These receptors all come from a man aged 55 to 70 with acute or convalescent COVID-19.

This chain uses TRBV27 with TRBJ1-1; the match to TRBD1 covers 8 bases. Per the germline V gene, CDR1 is MNHEY and CDR2 is SMNVEV (reference sequence). CDR3 length: 15 residues. With V trimmed by 5 bases and J by 6 bases, 11 bases remained unmatched. The CDR3 loop reads CASSPSRQGMSEAFF. The CDR3 DNA reads TGTGCCAGCAGTCCGAGCAGACAGGGGATGTCTGAAGCTTTCTTT.

The J gene is TRBJ2-2, the V gene TRBV29-1; D might be TRBD2 (5 bases). Germline CDR1 and CDR2: SQVTM and ANQGSEA. The CDR3 runs to 14 residues. Trimming stripped 5 bases from V and 4 bases from J, with 14 bases between. This CDR3 is CSVHTGRFTGELFF. The CDR3 DNA follows: TGCAGCGTTCACACGGGGAGATTCACCGGGGAGCTGTTTTTT.

The V call is TRBV3-1 (or the pseudogene TRBV3-2), the J call TRBJ2-1, with TRBD2 as a possible D gene (5 bases). The V and J ends lost 4 bases and 4 bases respectively, with 14 bases between them. Germline V gene data show CDR1 as LGHDT and CDR2 as YNNKEL (reference sequence). The CDR3 has 15 residues. CDR3 sequence: CASSLDWMSYNEQFF. In DNA, the CDR3 is TGTGCCAGCAGCCTGGACTGGATGTCTTACAATGAGCAGTTCTTC.

The rearrangement joins TRBV6-4 to TRBJ1-1, with a tentative D call TRBD1 (5 bases). The CDR3 has 14 amino acids. Germline values: CDR1 MRHNA, CDR2 SNTAGT. V was trimmed by 4 bases and J by 1 base, leaving 10 bases between them. CDR3: CASSATDRNTEAFF. Written as DNA, the CDR3 is TGTGCCAGCAGTGCCACCGACAGGAACACTGAAGCTTTCTTT.

The chain is built from TRBV7-9 and TRBJ1-1; D gene unclear. The CDR3 consists of 16 residues. Trimming shortened V by 1 base and J by 4 bases, and 16 bases separated the two germline ends. CDR1 and CDR2 (germline): SEHNR, FQNEAQ (reference sequence). The CDR3 region has the DNA TGTGCCAGCAGCTTAGGGTCCATCGGGGTTTCCACTGAAGCTTTCTTT. Protein sequence: CASSLGSIGVSTEAFF.

This clone occurred a few times. J is TRBJ2-2 and V is TRBV7-3; D is possibly TRBD1 (6 bases). This CDR3 is built from 14 residues. Trimming left V 5 bases short and J 4 bases short, with 11 bases between. In germline, CDR1 is SGHTA, CDR2 FQGTGA. The DNA for the CDR3 is TGTGCCAGCAGCCGCCCGGACAGCACCGGGGAGCTGTTTTTT. Translation: CASSRPDSTGELFF.

The chain links TRBV3-1 (or the pseudogene TRBV3-2) to TRBJ2-1; 7 positions agree with TRBD1. Germline V gene lookup returns CDR1 LGHDT and CDR2 YNNKEL (reference sequence). V was pared by 4 bases and J by 11 bases, with 5 bases of the junction left unmatched. CDR3 length: 12 amino acids. The DNA for the CDR3 is TGTGCCAGCAGCCTGGGGGACAGCCAGCAGTTCTTC. As protein: CASSLGDSQQFF.

This clone was detected only a few times. The chain has TRBV6-5 and TRBJ2-1, with 7 bases that match TRBD2. Germline CDR1 MNHEY, CDR2 SVGAGI. V trimming: 2 bases; J trimming: 6 bases; junction bases outside the gene matches: 4. The CDR3 totals 14 residues. CDR3 bases: TGTGCCAGCAGTTACAGGGGACTACCCAATGAGCAGTTCTTC. Protein sequence: CASSYRGLPNEQFF.

The rearrangement joins TRBV20-1 to TRBJ2-1; D is uncertain. CDR3 size: 11 residues. Germline CDR1 and CDR2: DFQATT and SNEGSKA (reference sequence). The germline V and J ends were trimmed by 7 bases and 10 bases, with 14 bases remaining between them. The CDR3: CSVKRSREQFF. CDR3 bases: TGCAGTGTTAAGAGGTCTCGGGAGCAGTTCTTC.

The J gene is TRBJ1-6, the V gene TRBV6-5, with no clear D. CDR3 length: 13 amino acids. V shed 2 bases and J shed 6 bases, with 5 bases lying between them. CDR1 is MNHEY and CDR2 is SVGAGI in the germline V gene. The CDR3 bases are TGTGCCAGCAGTTACGCGGGTAATTCACCCCTCCACTTT. Amino acids: CASSYAGNSPLHF.

V is TRBV29-1 and J is TRBJ2-7, with 8 bases that match TRBD1. The length of the CDR3 is 12 residues. Germline values: CDR1 SQVTM, CDR2 ANQGSEA. The CDR3 DNA reads as TGCAGTGGGGGCTACAGGGGGAGCGAGCAGTACTTC. It specifies CSGGYRGSEQYF.

The V call is TRBV29-1, the J call TRBJ1-2, with D uncertain. The CDR3 has 13 amino acids. The V and J ends lost 6 bases and 6 bases respectively, with 17 bases between them. Germline V gene data show CDR1 as SQVTM and CDR2 as ANQGSEA. The CDR3 DNA is TGCAGCGTCCGGATCGGGGATCGGGATGGCTACACCTTC. It codes for CSVRIGDRDGYTF.

The chain couples TRBV13 to TRBJ2-5; 11 bases map to TRBD2. Trimming cost V 5 bases and J 5 bases; bases outside gene matches: 16. Germline lookup yields CDR1 PRHDT and CDR2 FYEKMQ (reference sequence). This CDR3 has 18 residues. This CDR3 reads CASSRGTSGRRRGETQYF. In DNA form, the CDR3 reads TGTGCCAGCAGCCGCGGGACTAGCGGCCGGAGAAGGGGGGAGACCCAGTACTTC. Together with reference TRBV13 and TRBJ2-5, the CDR3 gives the full variable domain: AAGVIQSPRHLIKEKRETATLKCYPIPRHDTVYWYQQGPGQDPQFLISFYEKMQSDKGSIPDRFSAQQFSDYHSELNMSSLELGDSALYFCASSRGTSGRRRGETQYFGPGTRLLVL.

The V and J genes are TRBV6-5 and TRBJ2-7, with 10 bases fitting TRBD2. V lost 2 bases and J lost 0; bases outside the gene matches: 1. CDR1 and CDR2 from the germline V gene are MNHEY and SVGAGI. CDR3 size: 15 residues. The CDR3 reads CASSYKREGSYEQYF. CDR3 coding DNA: TGTGCCAGCAGTTACAAGCGGGAGGGCTCCTACGAGCAGTACTTC.